These 17 T cell receptor beta chains were all obtained from the same sample, sequenced in a study of Ad26.COV2.S vaccination and SARS-CoV-2 variants. The protocol was immunoSEQ multiplex PCR, while the TCRdb copy is restricted to in-frame clones and leaves out a portion. Of hundreds of thousands of clones in the sample, around 87% were seen once. The sample's treatment: roughly 18 received Ad26.COV2.S at low or high dose, single or two shots; a few received placebo; per-sample allocation not given. The study sampled participants on day 63 after the first vaccine or placebo injection. The input for sequencing was peripheral blood, taken in a trial of Ad26.COV2.S vaccine versus placebo. These receptors originate from a person aged 18-60 years who received the Ad26.COV2.S COVID-19 vaccine or a placebo.

With regard to this clone: Additional DNA sequences in this sample encode the identical CDR3. This chain joins TRBV7-2 and TRBJ2-5, with 11 bases that match TRBD2. The CDR3 is 15 amino acids. V lost 1 base and J lost 4; bases outside the gene matches: 2. CDR1 and CDR2 from the germline V gene are SGHTA and FQGNSA. CDR3 coding DNA: TGTGCCAGCAGCTTAGAACTAGCGGGAGTAGAGACCCAGTACTTC. Translated: CASSLELAGVETQYF.

CDR3 coding DNA: TGCAGCGTGCCCTACGAGGGGAAGCCTTACCTAAGTTCCTACAATGAGCAGTTCTTC. Translation gives CSVPYEGKPYLSSYNEQFF. The chain is built from TRBV29-1 and TRBJ2-1; either TRBD1 or TRBD2 may supply D (5 bases each). CDR1 SQVTM and CDR2 ANQGSEA come from the germline V gene. The CDR3 consists of 19 residues. The ends were cut back, 6 bases at V and 1 base at J, with 28 bases in the middle.

The chain has TRBV6-5 and TRBJ1-1; D ambiguous. The ends were cut back, 0 bases at V and 7 bases at J, with 9 bases in the middle. Germline CDR1 MNHEY, CDR2 SVGAGI. The CDR3 length is 13 residues. The CDR3 spells CASSYSSWGEAFF. The CDR3, as DNA: TGTGCCAGCAGTTACTCGAGCTGGGGTGAAGCTTTCTTT.

The CDR3 region has the DNA TGTGCCAGCAGCTTTATGAATGAGCAGTTCTTC. It translates to CASSFMNEQFF. The V gene is TRBV5-4, the J gene TRBJ2-1; D unresolved. V was clipped by 2 bases and J by 7 bases, with 4 bases between them. The germline gives CDR1 SGHNT, CDR2 YYREEE (reference sequence). The CDR3 contains 11 residues.

This chain joins TRBV30 and TRBJ1-5, with unresolved D. Per the germline V gene, CDR1 is GTSNPN and CDR2 is SVGIG (reference sequence). CDR3 size: 13 residues. Trimming stripped 1 base from V and 6 bases from J, with 10 bases between. The CDR3 loop is CAWSEGVVQPQHF. Here the CDR3 DNA reads TGTGCCTGGAGTGAGGGAGTAGTTCAGCCCCAGCATTTT.

This chain joins TRBV18 and TRBJ2-1; 7 positions agree with TRBD1. The CDR3 is made up of 16 amino acids. V was clipped by 4 bases and J by 2 bases; unmatched bases: 8. CDR1 is KGHSH, CDR2 LQKENI, per germline. CDR3 amino acids: CASSLKTGMTYNEQFF. Written as DNA, the CDR3 is TGTGCCAGCTCACTAAAGACAGGGATGACCTACAATGAGCAGTTCTTC.

This clone was recorded at least ten times. V and J are TRBV20-1 and TRBJ1-1; D unclear. Germline CDR1 reads DFQATT; CDR2 reads SNEGSKA (reference sequence). The CDR3 is 11 amino acids. Trimming left V 6 bases short and J 4 bases short, with 9 bases between. CDR3 in amino acids: CSAAKRTEAFF. CDR3 coding DNA: TGCAGTGCAGCTAAGCGCACTGAAGCTTTCTTT.

The rearrangement links TRBV10-3 to TRBJ2-6; weak D call: TRBD2 (5 bases). CDR1 is ENHRY, CDR2 SYGVKD, per germline. The length of the CDR3 is 15 residues. V shed 7 bases and J shed 1 base, with 11 bases lying between them. CDR3 sequence: CAITTGDSGANVLTF. CDR3 sequence (DNA): TGTGCCATCACCACCGGGGATTCTGGGGCCAACGTCCTGACTTTC.

V and J are TRBV9 and TRBJ1-1; 8 bases are a match to TRBD1. Germline CDR1 and CDR2: SGDLS and YYNGEE. The junction had 6 bases not matched to a gene; V was cut back by 3 bases and J by 5 bases. CDR3 length: 14 residues. CDR3 amino acids: CASSGGQGGTEAFF. The DNA of the CDR3 is TGTGCCAGCAGCGGAGGACAGGGAGGGACTGAAGCTTTCTTT.

The chain recombines TRBV2 with TRBJ1-2, with D possibly TRBD1 on 5 matching bases. V shed 6 bases and J shed 2 bases, with 7 bases lying between them. The germline V gene has CDR1 SNHLY and CDR2 FYNNEI. The CDR3 is 12 residues long. This CDR3 is CASRGRNYGYTF. In DNA form, the CDR3 reads TGTGCCAGCAGGGGACGCAACTATGGCTACACCTTC.

This chain joins TRBV6-5 and TRBJ2-7; D assignment may be TRBD1 or TRBD2 (5 bases each). V lost 0 bases, J lost 6 bases, and 18 bases lay in between. CDR1 and CDR2 (germline): MNHEY, SVGAGI. CDR3 length equals 16 residues. CDR3 sequence (DNA): TGTGCCAGCAGTTACTCCGGGTGGGCTGGGGGTGGCGAGCAGTACTTC. Its translation is CASSYSGWAGGGEQYF.

This clone came up once. The chain is built from TRBV4-3 and TRBJ2-7; TRBD1 aligns across 7 bases. V was clipped by 5 bases and J by 5 bases; unmatched bases: 12. The germline V gene has CDR1 LGHNA and CDR2 YSLEER. This CDR3 spans 15 amino acids. The CDR3 sequence: CASSFRQGFFNEQYF. In DNA, the CDR3 is TGCGCCAGCAGCTTTCGACAGGGTTTTTTCAACGAGCAGTACTTC.

This clone was counted a few times. CDR3 coding DNA: TGTGCCAGCAGCCAAAATTCAGGCGGCAGAGCCTCGGACATTCAGTACTTC. Translating it yields CASSQNSGGRASDIQYF. The genes are TRBV3-1 (or the pseudogene TRBV3-2) and TRBJ2-4; no clear D. The CDR3 runs 17 residues. Germline CDR1 and CDR2: LGHDT and YNNKEL (reference sequence). V was clipped by 2 bases and J by 8 bases, with 22 bases between them.

This clone showed up just a few times. The rearrangement links TRBV6-1 to TRBJ2-7, with D possibly matching TRBD2 (5 bases). The CDR3 has 14 amino acids. V lost 0 bases and J lost 6, with 12 bases in between. CDR1 is MNHNS, CDR2 SASEGT, per germline. CDR3 DNA: TGTGCCAGCAGTGAAGCTCGGGATTTTAGCGAGCAGTACTTC. Protein sequence: CASSEARDFSEQYF.

The genes are TRBV24-1 and TRBJ2-3; no definite D call. There are 15 residues in the CDR3. In germline, CDR1 is KGHDR, CDR2 SFDVKD. With 4 bases removed from V and 0 bases from J, the gap between germline ends came to 10 bases. The CDR3 loop reads CATSDPTASTDTQYF. CDR3 DNA: TGTGCCACCAGTGACCCGACCGCTAGCACAGATACGCAGTATTTT.

The V and J genes are TRBV7-9 and TRBJ1-3; no firm D call. The germline gives CDR1 SEHNR, CDR2 FQNEAQ (reference sequence). The CDR3 is 13 amino acids. Trimming stripped 6 bases from V and 0 bases from J, with 6 bases between. The CDR3 protein is CASRTPSGNTIYF. DNA for the CDR3: TGTGCCAGCAGGACCCCCTCTGGAAACACCATATATTTT.

This chain joins TRBV29-1 and TRBJ2-7; TRBD1 aligns across 9 bases. The CDR3 is 14 residues long. CDR1 SQVTM and CDR2 ANQGSEA come from the germline V gene. V shed 5 bases and J 2 bases; nucleotides not matched to a gene: 7. CDR3 amino acids: CSVRPGTGTYEQYF. The CDR3, as DNA: TGCAGCGTTCGTCCCGGGACAGGGACCTACGAGCAGTACTTC.